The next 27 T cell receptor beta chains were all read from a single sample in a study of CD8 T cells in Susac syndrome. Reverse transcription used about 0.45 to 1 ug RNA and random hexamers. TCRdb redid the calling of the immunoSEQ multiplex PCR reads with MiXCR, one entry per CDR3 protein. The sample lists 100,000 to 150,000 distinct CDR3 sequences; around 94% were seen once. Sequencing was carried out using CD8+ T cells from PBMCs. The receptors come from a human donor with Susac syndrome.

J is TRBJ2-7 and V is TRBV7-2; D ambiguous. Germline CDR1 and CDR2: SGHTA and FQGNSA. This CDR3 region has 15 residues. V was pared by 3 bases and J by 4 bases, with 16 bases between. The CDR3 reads CASSFIPDPSYEQYF. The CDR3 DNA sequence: TGTGCCAGCAGCTTTATCCCGGATCCAAGTTACGAGCAGTACTTC.

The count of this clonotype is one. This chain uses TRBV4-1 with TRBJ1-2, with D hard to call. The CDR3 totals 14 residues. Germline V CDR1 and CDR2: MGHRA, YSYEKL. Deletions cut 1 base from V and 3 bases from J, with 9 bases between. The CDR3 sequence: CASSQVGDYYGYTF. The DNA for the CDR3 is TGCGCCAGCAGCCAAGTTGGGGATTACTATGGCTACACCTTC.

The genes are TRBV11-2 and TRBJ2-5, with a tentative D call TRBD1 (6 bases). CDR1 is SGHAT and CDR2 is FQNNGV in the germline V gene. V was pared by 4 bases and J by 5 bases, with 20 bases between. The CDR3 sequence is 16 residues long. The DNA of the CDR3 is TGTGCCAGCAGCTCCTCCCAGGGGATGGTTGGCGAGACCCAGTACTTC. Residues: CASSSSQGMVGETQYF.

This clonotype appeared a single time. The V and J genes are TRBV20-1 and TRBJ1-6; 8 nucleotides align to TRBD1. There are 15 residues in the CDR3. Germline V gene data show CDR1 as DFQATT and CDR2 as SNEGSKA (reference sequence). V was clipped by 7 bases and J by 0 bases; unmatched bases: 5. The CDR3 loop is CSVEDRDSYNSPLHF. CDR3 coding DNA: TGCAGTGTTGAGGACAGGGACTCCTATAATTCACCCCTCCACTTT.

CDR3: CATSDPGSGELFF. For the CDR3, the DNA is TGTGCCACCAGTGATCCGGGCTCCGGGGAGCTGTTTTTT. The V and J genes are TRBV24-1 and TRBJ2-2; D remains unclear. Trimming took off 3 bases at V and 6 bases at J, with 7 bases between the two ends. CDR1 is KGHDR, CDR2 SFDVKD, per germline. This CDR3 has 13 residues.

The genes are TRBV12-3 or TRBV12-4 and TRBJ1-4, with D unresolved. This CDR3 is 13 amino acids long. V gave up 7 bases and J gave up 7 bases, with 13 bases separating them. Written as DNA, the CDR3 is TGTGCCAGCACCCCACCGGCAGTTGAAAAACTGTTTTTT. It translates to CASTPPAVEKLFF.

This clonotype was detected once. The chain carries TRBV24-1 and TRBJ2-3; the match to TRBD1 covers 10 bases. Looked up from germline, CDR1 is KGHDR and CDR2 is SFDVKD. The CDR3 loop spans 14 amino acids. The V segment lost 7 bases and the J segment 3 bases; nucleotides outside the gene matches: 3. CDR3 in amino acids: CATSGTGATDTQYF. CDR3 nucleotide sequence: TGTGCCACCAGCGGGACAGGGGCAACAGATACGCAGTATTTT.

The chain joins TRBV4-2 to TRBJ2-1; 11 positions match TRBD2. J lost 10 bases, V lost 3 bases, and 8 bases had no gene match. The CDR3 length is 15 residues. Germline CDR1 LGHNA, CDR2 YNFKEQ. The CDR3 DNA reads TGTGCCAGCAGCCATGCCTGGGGACTAGCGGACGAGCAGTTCTTC. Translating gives CASSHAWGLADEQFF.

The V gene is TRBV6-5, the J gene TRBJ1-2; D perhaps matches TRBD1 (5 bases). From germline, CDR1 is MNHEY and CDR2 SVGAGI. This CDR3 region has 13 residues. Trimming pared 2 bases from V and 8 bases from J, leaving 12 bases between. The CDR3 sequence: CASSYGSGRGYTF. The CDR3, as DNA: TGTGCCAGCAGTTACGGGTCAGGGAGAGGCTACACCTTC.

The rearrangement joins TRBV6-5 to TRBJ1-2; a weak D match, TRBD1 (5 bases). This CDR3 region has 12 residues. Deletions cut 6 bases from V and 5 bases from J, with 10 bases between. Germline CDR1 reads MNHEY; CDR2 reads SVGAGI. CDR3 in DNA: TGTGCCAGCAGCCCGACAGATTATGGCTACACCTTC. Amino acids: CASSPTDYGYTF.

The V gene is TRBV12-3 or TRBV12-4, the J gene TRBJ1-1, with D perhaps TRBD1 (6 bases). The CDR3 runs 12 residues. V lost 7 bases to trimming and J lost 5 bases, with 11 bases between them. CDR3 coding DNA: TGTGCCAGCACCTTAACAGGGACTGAAGCTTTCTTT. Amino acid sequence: CASTLTGTEAFF.

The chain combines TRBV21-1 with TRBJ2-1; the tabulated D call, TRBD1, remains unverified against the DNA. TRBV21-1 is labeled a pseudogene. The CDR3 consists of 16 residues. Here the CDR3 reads CASSVKPGQGPNEQFF. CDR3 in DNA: TGTGCCAGCAGCGTTAAGCCGGGACAGGGGCCCAATGAGCAGTTCTTC.

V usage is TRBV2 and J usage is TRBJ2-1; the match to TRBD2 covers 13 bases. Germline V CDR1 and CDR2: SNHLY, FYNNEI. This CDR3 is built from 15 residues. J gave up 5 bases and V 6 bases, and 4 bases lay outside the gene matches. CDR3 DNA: TGTGCCAGCAGCGGACTAGCGGGGGATAACAATGAGCAGTTCTTC. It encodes CASSGLAGDNNEQFF.

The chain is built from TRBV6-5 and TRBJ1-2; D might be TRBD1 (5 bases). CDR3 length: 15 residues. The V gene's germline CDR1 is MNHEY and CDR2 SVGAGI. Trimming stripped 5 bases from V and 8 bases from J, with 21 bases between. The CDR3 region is CASSIVQGQVEGYTF. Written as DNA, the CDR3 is TGTGCCAGCAGTATAGTCCAAGGACAAGTAGAGGGCTACACCTTC.

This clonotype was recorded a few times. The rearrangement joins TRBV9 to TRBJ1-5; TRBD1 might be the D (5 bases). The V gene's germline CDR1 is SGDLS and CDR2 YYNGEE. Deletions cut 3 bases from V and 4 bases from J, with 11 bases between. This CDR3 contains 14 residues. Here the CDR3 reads CASSGDGENQPQHF. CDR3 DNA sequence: TGTGCCAGCAGCGGGGACGGTGAAAATCAGCCCCAGCATTTT.

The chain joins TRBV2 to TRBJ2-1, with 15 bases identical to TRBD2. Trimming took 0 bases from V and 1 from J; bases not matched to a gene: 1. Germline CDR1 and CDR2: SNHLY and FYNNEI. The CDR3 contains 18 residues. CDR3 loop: CASSEAGTSGGSYNEQFF. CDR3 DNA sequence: TGTGCCAGCAGTGAAGCTGGGACTAGCGGGGGGTCCTACAATGAGCAGTTCTTC.

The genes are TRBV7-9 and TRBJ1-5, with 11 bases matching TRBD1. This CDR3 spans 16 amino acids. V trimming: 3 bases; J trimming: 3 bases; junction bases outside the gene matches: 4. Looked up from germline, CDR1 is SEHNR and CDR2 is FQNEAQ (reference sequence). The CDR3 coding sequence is TGTGCCAGCAGCTTCGGGACAGGGGGATACAATCAGCCCCAGCATTTT. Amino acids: CASSFGTGGYNQPQHF.

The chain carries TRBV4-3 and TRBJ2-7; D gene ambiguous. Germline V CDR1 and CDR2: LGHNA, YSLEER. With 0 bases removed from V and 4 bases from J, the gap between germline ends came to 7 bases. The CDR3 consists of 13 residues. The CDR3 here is CASSQDHRYEQYF. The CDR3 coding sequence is TGCGCCAGCAGCCAAGATCATCGGTACGAGCAGTACTTC.

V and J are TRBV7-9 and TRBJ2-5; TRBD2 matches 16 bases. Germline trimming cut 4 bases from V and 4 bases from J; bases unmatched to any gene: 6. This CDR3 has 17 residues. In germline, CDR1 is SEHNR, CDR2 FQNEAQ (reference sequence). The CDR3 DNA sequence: TGTGCCAGCAGCTCAGGGACTAGCGGGGGGGCCGGAGAGACCCAGTACTTC. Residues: CASSSGTSGGAGETQYF.

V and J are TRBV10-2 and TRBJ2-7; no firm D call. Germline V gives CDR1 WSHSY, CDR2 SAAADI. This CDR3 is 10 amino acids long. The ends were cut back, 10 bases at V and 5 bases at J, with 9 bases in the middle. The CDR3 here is CATKDHEQYF. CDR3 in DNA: TGCGCCACCAAGGACCACGAGCAGTACTTC.

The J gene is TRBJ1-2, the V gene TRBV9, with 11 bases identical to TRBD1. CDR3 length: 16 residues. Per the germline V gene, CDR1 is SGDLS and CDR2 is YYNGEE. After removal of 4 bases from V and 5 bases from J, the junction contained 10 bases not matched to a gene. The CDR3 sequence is CASSHGSGQGVYGYTF. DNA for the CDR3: TGTGCCAGCAGCCATGGTTCGGGACAGGGGGTTTATGGCTACACCTTC.

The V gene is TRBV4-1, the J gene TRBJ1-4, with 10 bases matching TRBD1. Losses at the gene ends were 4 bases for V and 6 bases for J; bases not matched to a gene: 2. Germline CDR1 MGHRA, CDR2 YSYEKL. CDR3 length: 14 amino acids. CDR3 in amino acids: CASSPGTGDEKLFF. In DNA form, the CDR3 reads TGCGCCAGCAGCCCGGGGACAGGGGATGAAAAACTGTTTTTT.

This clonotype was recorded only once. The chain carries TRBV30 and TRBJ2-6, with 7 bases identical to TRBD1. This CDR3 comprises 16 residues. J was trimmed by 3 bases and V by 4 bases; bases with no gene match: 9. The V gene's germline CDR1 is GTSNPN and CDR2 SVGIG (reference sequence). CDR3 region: CAWTRQGPYGANVLTF. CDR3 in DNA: TGTGCCTGGACGAGACAGGGTCCATATGGGGCCAACGTCCTGACTTTC.

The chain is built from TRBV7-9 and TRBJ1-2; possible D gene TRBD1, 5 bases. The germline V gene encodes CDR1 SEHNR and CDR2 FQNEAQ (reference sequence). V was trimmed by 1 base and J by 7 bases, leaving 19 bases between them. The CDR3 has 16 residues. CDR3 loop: CASSLDPTGTEGGYTF. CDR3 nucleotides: TGTGCCAGCAGCTTAGATCCTACCGGGACTGAGGGTGGCTACACCTTC.

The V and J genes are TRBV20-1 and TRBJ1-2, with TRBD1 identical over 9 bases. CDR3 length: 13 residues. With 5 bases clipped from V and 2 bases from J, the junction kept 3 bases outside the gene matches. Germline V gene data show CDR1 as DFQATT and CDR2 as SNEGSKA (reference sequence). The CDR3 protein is CSAGDRANYGYTF. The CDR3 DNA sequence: TGCAGTGCTGGGGACAGGGCGAACTATGGCTACACCTTC.

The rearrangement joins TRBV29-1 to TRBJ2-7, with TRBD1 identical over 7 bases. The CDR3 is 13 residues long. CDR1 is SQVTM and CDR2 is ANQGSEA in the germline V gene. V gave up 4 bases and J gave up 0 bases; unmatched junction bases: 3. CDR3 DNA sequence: TGCAGCGTTGCGGGACAGAGCTCCTACGAGCAGTACTTC. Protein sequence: CSVAGQSSYEQYF.

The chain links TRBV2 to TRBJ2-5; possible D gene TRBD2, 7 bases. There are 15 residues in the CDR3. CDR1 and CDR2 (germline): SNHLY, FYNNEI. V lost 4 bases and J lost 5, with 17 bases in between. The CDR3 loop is CASSVAGAPRETQYF. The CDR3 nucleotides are TGTGCCAGCAGTGTGGCGGGGGCGCCCCGGGAGACCCAGTACTTC.